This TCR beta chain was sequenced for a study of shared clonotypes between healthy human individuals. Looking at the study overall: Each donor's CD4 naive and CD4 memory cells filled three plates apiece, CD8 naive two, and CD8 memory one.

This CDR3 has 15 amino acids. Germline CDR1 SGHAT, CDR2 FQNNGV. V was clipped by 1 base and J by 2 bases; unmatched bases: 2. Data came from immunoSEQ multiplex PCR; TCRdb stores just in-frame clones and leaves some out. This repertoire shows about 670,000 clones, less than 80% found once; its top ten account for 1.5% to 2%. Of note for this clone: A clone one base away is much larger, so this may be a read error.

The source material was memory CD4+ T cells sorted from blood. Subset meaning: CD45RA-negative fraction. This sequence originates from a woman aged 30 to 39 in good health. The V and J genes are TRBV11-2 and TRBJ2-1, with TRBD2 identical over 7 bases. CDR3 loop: CASSLAGGPYNEQFF. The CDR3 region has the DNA TGTGCCAGCAGCTTAGCGGGAGGTCCCTACAATGAGCAGTTCTTC.